This TCR beta chain was sequenced during a study of T cells of healthy individuals. This clonotype came up a few times. MiXCR, applied by TCRdb to the 5' RACE reads, yields one record per CDR3 protein. The table has roughly 87,000 distinct CDR3 sequences, roughly a sixth seen once. Germline V gives CDR1 SNHLY, CDR2 FYNNEI. The CDR3 spans 13 residues. Trimming removed 10 bases from V and 2 bases from J, with 13 bases in between. This receptor was identified in a human donor in good health. The chain is built from TRBV2 and TRBJ2-3, with D uncertain. Here the CDR3 reads CATAHPDTDTQYF. CDR3 nucleotide sequence: TGTGCCACCGCCCACCCAGACACAGATACGCAGTATTTT. Filled out from reference TRBV2 and TRBJ2-3, the complete variable domain reads EPEVTQTPSHQVTQMGQEVILRCVPISNHLYFYWYRQILGQKVEFLVSFYNNEISEKSEIFDDQFSVERPDGSNFTLKIRSTKLEDSAMYFCATAHPDTDTQYFGPGTRLTVL.